This entry lists 5 T cell receptor beta chains sequenced from one sample in a study of blood T cell repertoires in COVID-19. Repertoires were generated with immunoSEQ multiplex PCR, while TCRdb's copy carries only in-frame clones and drops some. The sample lists 360,000 or so clones, nearly 90% seen once, with 1.5% to 2% in the top ten. The sequencing input was PBMCs or T cells enriched from blood (not recorded which). These receptors were obtained from a woman under 40 who had recovered from COVID-19.

This clone appeared a single time. This chain connects TRBV4-3 to TRBJ2-3; D might be TRBD1 (6 bases). The CDR3 has 15 amino acids. V was trimmed by 1 base and J by 6 bases, leaving 14 bases between them. From germline, CDR1 is LGHNA and CDR2 YSLEER. The CDR3 DNA reads as TGCGCCAGCAGCCAAGTCCGGCAGGGGTGGGATACGCAGTATTTT. Translated, it gives CASSQVRQGWDTQYF.

V gene TRBV18 combines with J gene TRBJ2-7, with D uncertain. Germline CDR1 and CDR2: KGHSH and LQKENI. Trimming took off 0 bases at V and 3 bases at J, with 12 bases between the two ends. This CDR3 has 15 amino acids. The CDR3 spells CASSPPSGMDYEQYF. CDR3 nucleotide sequence: TGTGCCAGCTCACCACCGTCAGGTATGGACTACGAGCAGTACTTC.

The V and J genes are TRBV7-9 and TRBJ1-4; D remains unclear. Trimming shortened V by 5 bases and J by 4 bases, and 11 bases separated the two germline ends. Germline V lookup: CDR1 SEHNR, CDR2 FQNEAQ (reference sequence). CDR3 length: 14 amino acids. The CDR3, as DNA: TGTGCCAGCAGCGGCAGCGGCTATAATGAAAAACTGTTTTTT. Translated, it gives CASSGSGYNEKLFF.

V and J are TRBV9 and TRBJ1-5; D is unresolved. The CDR3 totals 14 residues. Between the trimmed V and J ends, which lost 0 bases and 6 bases, there was a span of 10 bases. CDR1 is SGDLS, CDR2 YYNGEE, per germline. The CDR3 here is CASSVDYGGQPQHF. As DNA, the CDR3 is TGTGCCAGCAGCGTAGACTACGGAGGTCAGCCCCAGCATTTT.

The V call is TRBV9, the J call TRBJ1-2; TRBD1 is a possible D gene (6 bases). The CDR3 is 15 residues long. In germline, CDR1 is SGDLS, CDR2 YYNGEE. Deletions cut 3 bases from V and 0 bases from J, with 12 bases between. This CDR3 is CASSATGTSNYGYTF. The CDR3 DNA reads TGTGCCAGCAGCGCGACCGGGACATCTAACTATGGCTACACCTTC. Drawing the rest from reference TRBV9 and TRBJ1-2, the complete variable domain is DSGVTQTPKHLITATGQRVTLRCSPRSGDLSVYWYQQSLDQGLQFLIQYYNGEERAKGNILERFSAQQFPDLHSELNLSSLELGDSALYFCASSATGTSNYGYTFGSGTRLTVV.